Following are 9 T cell receptor beta chains from one sample sequenced in a study of blood T cell repertoires in COVID-19. Repertoires were generated with immunoSEQ multiplex PCR, while TCRdb's copy carries only in-frame clones and drops some. The sample includes around 250,000 clones, over 75% seen only once; the top ten take under 2.5%. The sample was PBMCs or T cells enriched from blood (not recorded which). The receptors derive from a woman between 45 and 60 years old who had recovered from COVID-19.

The V gene is TRBV5-1, the J gene TRBJ2-1; D gene unclear. V was trimmed by 0 bases and J by 4 bases, leaving 5 bases between them. Germline assignment: CDR1 SGHRS and CDR2 YFSETQ. There are 13 residues in the CDR3. The CDR3 DNA sequence: TGCGCCAGCAGCTTGGACAGTTACAATGAGCAGTTCTTC. It is translated as CASSLDSYNEQFF.

The gene calls are TRBV28 and TRBJ2-4; D ambiguous. The V and J ends lost 6 bases and 0 bases respectively, with 6 bases between them. From germline, CDR1 is MDHEN and CDR2 SYDVKM. The CDR3 length is 13 residues. The CDR3 spells CASSPLAKNIQYF. The CDR3 DNA is TGTGCCAGCAGCCCCCTAGCCAAAAACATTCAGTACTTC.

The chain joins TRBV28 to TRBJ1-1; 10 bases fit TRBD1. Germline trimming cut 7 bases from V and 3 bases from J; bases unmatched to any gene: 14. Germline-derived CDR1 and CDR2 are MDHEN and SYDVKM. The CDR3 length is 17 residues. The DNA for the CDR3 is TGTGCCAGCAAACGGGCCGGGACAGGGGTCTCGGACACTGAAGCTTTCTTT. It encodes CASKRAGTGVSDTEAFF.

The chain uses TRBV27 and TRBJ2-3, with a weak D call TRBD2 (5 bases). V lost 9 bases and J lost 0, with 13 bases in between. Germline CDR1 and CDR2: MNHEY and SMNVEV (reference sequence). The CDR3 has 14 residues. The CDR3 is CASSDSSSTDTQYF. CDR3 in DNA: TGTGCCAGTTCGGACTCTTCAAGCACAGATACGCAGTATTTT.

This clone showed up just a few times. The V gene is TRBV11-3, the J gene TRBJ2-1; unclear D gene. Trimming left V 1 base short and J 8 bases short, with 9 bases between. The CDR3 contains 13 residues. The germline CDR1 and CDR2 sequences are SGHNT and YENEEA. CDR3 amino acids: CASSLVPSHEQFF. The CDR3 DNA sequence: TGTGCCAGCAGCTTAGTACCGAGCCATGAGCAGTTCTTC.

The chain employs TRBV27 and TRBJ1-1; 8 bases are a match to TRBD1. The CDR3 length is 13 residues. V was clipped by 6 bases and J by 7 bases; unmatched bases: 7. Germline V gene sequence: CDR1 MNHEY, CDR2 SMNVEV (reference sequence). CDR3 sequence reads: CASRAGTGREAFF. The CDR3, as DNA: TGTGCCAGCAGGGCCGGGACAGGCCGTGAAGCTTTCTTT.

The rearrangement uses TRBV2 and TRBJ2-7; TRBD1 matches at 8 bases. Germline loops: CDR1 SNHLY, CDR2 FYNNEI. The CDR3 is 16 amino acids. The junction had 13 bases not matched to a gene; V was cut back by 5 bases and J by 4 bases. CDR3 coding DNA: TGTGCCAGCAGTCCCGCCTCCGGGACAGGAGATTACGAGCAGTACTTC. This sequence encodes CASSPASGTGDYEQYF.

The rearrangement uses TRBV10-3 and TRBJ2-1; tentatively, D is TRBD2 (6 bases). The CDR3 loop spans 12 amino acids. The V end was cut by 6 bases, the J end by 8 bases, with 11 bases between. In germline, CDR1 is ENHRY, CDR2 SYGVKD. The CDR3 loop is CAIREGQDEQFF. As DNA, the CDR3 is TGTGCCATCAGGGAGGGCCAGGATGAGCAGTTCTTC.

The V and J genes are TRBV9 and TRBJ1-1, with 11 bases matching TRBD1. CDR1 and CDR2 (germline): SGDLS, YYNGEE. The CDR3 loop spans 18 amino acids. Trimming removed 2 bases from V and 4 bases from J; junction bases left unmatched: 13. CDR3 DNA: TGTGCCAGCAGCGTCTCCGGGACAGGGGGAAATCAACCCACTGAAGCTTTCTTT. This encodes CASSVSGTGGNQPTEAFF.